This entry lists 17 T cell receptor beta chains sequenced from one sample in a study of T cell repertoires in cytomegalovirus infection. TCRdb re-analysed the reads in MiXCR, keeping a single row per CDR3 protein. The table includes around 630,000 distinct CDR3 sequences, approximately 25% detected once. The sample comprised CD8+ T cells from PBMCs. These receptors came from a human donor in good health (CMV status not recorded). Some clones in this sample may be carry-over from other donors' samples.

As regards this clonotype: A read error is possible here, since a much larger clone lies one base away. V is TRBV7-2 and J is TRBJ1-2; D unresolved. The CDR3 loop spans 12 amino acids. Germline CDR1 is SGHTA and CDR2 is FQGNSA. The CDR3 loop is CVSSLGGLGYTF. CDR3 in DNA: TGTGTCAGCAGCTTAGGCGGGTTGGGCTACACCTTC.

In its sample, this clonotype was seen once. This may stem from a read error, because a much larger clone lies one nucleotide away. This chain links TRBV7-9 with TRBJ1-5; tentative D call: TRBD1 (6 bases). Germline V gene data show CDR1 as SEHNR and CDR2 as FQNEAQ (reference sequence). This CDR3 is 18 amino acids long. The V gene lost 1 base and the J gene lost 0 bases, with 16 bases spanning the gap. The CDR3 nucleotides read TGTGCCAGCAGCTTAGAGGTAATGGACAGTCATAGCAATCAGCCCCAGCATTTT. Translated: CASSLEVMDSHSNQPQHF.

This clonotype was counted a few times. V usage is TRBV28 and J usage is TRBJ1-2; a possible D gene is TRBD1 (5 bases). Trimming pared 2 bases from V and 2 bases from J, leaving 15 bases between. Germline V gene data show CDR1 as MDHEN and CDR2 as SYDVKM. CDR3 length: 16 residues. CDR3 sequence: CASSLPPRQTNYGYTF. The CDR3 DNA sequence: TGTGCCAGCAGTTTACCCCCCCGACAGACCAACTATGGCTACACCTTC.

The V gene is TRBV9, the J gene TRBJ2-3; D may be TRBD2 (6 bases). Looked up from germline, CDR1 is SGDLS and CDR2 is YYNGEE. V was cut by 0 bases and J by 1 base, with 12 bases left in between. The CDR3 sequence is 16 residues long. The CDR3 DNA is TGTGCCAGCAGCGTAGTCCCCTCTAGCGGCACAGATACGCAGTATTTT. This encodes CASSVVPSSGTDTQYF.

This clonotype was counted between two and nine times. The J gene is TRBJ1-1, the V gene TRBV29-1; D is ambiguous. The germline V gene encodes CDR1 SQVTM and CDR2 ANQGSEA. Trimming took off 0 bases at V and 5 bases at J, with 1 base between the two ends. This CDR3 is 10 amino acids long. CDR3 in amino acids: CSVEETEAFF. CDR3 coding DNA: TGCAGCGTTGAAGAGACTGAAGCTTTCTTT.

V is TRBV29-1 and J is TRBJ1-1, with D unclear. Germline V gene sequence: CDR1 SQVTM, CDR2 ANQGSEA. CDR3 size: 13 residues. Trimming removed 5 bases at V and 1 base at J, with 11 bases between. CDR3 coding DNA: TGCAGCGTTCTGGTGACCTCGAACACTGAAGCTTTCTTT. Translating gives CSVLVTSNTEAFF.

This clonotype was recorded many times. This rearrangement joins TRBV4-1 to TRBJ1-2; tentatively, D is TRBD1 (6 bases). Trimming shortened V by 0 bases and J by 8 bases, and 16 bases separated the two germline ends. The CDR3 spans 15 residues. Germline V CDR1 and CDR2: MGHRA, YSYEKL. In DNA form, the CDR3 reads TGCGCCAGCAGCCAAGACACAGGGTTCTCAATCGGCTACACCTTC. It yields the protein CASSQDTGFSIGYTF.

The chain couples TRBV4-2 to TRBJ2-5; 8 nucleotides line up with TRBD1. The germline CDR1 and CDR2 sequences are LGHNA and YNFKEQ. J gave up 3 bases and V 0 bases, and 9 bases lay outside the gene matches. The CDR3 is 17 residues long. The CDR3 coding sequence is TGTGCCAGCAGCCAAGATTACGGACAGGGAAGAGAAGAGACCCAGTACTTC. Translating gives CASSQDYGQGREETQYF.

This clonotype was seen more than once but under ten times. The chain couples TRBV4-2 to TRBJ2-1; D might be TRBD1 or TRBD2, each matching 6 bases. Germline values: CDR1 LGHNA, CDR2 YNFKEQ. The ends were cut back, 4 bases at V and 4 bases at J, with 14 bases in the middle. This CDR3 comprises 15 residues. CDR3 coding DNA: TGTGCCAGCAGCCGCACGGGGGCCCTATACAATGAGCAGTTCTTC. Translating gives CASSRTGALYNEQFF.

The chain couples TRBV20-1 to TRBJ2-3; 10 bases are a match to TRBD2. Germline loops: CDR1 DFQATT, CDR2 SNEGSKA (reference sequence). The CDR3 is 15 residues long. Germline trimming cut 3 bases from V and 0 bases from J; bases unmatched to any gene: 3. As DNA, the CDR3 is TGCAGTGCTAGGGGGACTAGCGAAAGCACAGATACGCAGTATTTT. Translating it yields CSARGTSESTDTQYF.

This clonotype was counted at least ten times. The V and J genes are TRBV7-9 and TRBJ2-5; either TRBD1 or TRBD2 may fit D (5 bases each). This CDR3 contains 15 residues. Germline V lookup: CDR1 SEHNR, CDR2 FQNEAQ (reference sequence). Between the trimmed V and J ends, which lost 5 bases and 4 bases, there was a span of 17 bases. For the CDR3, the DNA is TGTGCCAGCAGCCCCACAGGCCAGGGACGAGAGACCCAGTACTTC. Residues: CASSPTGQGRETQYF.

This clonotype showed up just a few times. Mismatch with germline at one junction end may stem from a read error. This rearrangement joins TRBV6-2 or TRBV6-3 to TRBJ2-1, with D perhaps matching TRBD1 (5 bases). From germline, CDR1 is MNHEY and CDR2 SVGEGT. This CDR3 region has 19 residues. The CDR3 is CASSHSVFSGQGSHNEQFF. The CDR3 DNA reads TGTGCCAGCAGTCACTCGGTCTTTTCAGGGCAGGGATCCCACAATGAGCAGTTCTTC.

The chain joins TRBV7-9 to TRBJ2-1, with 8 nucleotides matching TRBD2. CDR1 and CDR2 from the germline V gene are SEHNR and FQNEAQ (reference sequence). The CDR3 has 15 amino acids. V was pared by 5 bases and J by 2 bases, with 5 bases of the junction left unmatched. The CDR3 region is CASSRGGGPYNEQFF. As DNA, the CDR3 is TGTGCCAGCAGCCGGGGGGGGGGCCCCTACAATGAGCAGTTCTTC.

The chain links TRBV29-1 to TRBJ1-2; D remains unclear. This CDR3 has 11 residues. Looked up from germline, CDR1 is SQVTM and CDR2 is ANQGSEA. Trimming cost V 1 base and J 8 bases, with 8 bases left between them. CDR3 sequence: CSVEVRRGYTF. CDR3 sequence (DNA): TGCAGCGTTGAAGTCAGGCGGGGCTACACCTTC. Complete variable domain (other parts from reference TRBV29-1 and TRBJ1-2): SAVISQKPSRDICQRGTSLTIQCQVDSQVTMMFWYRQQPGQSLTLIATANQGSEATYESGFVIDKFPISRPNLTFSTLTVSNMSPEDSSIYLCSVEVRRGYTFGSGTRLTVV.

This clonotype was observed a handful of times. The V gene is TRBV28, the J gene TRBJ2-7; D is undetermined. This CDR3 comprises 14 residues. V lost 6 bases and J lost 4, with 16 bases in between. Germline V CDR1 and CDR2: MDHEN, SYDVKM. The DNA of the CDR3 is TGTGCCAGCAGCCCAACCCCGATCGGGTACGAGCAGTACTTC. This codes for CASSPTPIGYEQYF.

The CDR3: CASSLEALAAKQFF. The CDR3 DNA sequence: TGCGCCAGCAGCTTAGAGGCTCTAGCGGCCAAGCAGTTCTTC. V gene TRBV5-1 combines with J gene TRBJ2-1; 7 bases agree with TRBD2. The CDR3 covers 14 residues. Germline-derived CDR1 and CDR2 are SGHRS and YFSETQ. The V gene end was trimmed by 2 bases and the J gene end by 11 bases; junction bases not matched to a gene: 10.

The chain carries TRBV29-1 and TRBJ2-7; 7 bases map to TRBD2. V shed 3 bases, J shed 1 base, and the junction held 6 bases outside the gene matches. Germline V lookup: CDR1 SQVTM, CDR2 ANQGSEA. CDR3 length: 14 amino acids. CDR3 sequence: CSVEREGSSYEQYF. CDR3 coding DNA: TGCAGCGTTGAGAGGGAGGGGAGTTCCTACGAGCAGTACTTC.